This TCR beta chain came from a study of tumor-infiltrating lymphocytes in primary liver carcinoma. The CDR3 spans 15 residues. Germline-derived CDR1 and CDR2 are SGHTA and FQGTGA. Scientists recovered RNA and DNA together from roughly 18-30 mg of unsorted bulk tissue. As to this clonotype: At one end the junction does not follow the germline gene, possibly because of a read error.

From approximately 530 ng of total RNA, TCR beta-specific cDNA was reverse-transcribed using a constant-region primer. ARM-PCR was slightly modified, and three nested multiplex PCR rounds with it gave rise to the TCR beta libraries. Running roughly 10 cycles apiece, the first two PCR rounds relied on TRBV1-TRBV30 forward primers together with a C-beta reverse primer. In TCRdb, the multiplex PCR reads were re-called with MiXCR into one record per CDR3 protein. Found here are more than 30,000 distinct CDR3 sequences, 75% of them singletons; the top ten hold 35% to 45%. The chain employs TRBV7-3 and TRBJ2-1, with TRBD1 identical over 7 bases. The sequence came from a man aged 35 to 55 with primary liver carcinoma and hepatitis B virus infection. The material sequenced was tumor-adjacent normal liver tissue. CDR3 DNA sequence: TGTGCCAGCAGCCCAGGGACAGAGAGTGGGAATGAGCACTTCTTC. The encoded protein is CASSPGTESGNEHFF.